This TCR beta chain came from a study of CD8+ T cells in alopecia areata. For the study at large: The authors grafted skin from roughly 6-12-month-old C3H/HeJ donors with spontaneous alopecia onto approximately 6-11-week-old female C3H/HeJ mice. General study points: Greater clonality was observed in lesional scalp samples, especially alopecia totalis/universalis, versus normal scalp. Normal-skin resident alphabeta T cells also appear among scalp sample sequences.

Separation of pooled cutaneous lymph node cells was by sorting with CD4, CD8alpha, NKG2D, NKG2ACE and other markers. With respect to this clone: The target antigen is unknown. Any gene name here is a mouse gene name. The sequence runs out 4 residues before the end of the CDR3; the remainder is reconstructed from the germline J gene.

CDR1 is LGHNA and CDR2 is YNLKQL in the germline V gene (reference sequence). The CDR3 has 14 amino acids. RNA extraction and reverse transcription yielded cDNA as sequencing template. Libraries were prepared by immunoSEQ multiplex PCR; TCRdb keeps only in-frame clonotypes and omits some of them. The data show around 20,000 clones, with none appearing a single time. Sequencing input: CD8+ T cells sorted from a lymph node. This chain links TRBV5 with TRBJ2-5, with 7 bases aligning to TRBD1. This TCR came from a C3H/HeJ mouse with alopecia areata. The mouse strain carries the MHC haplotype H2-k. The CDR3 spells CASSQAGTEDTQYF. The CDR3 DNA, read in part, is TGTGCCAGCAGCCAAGCCGGGACAGAAGAC.